A selection of T cell receptor beta chains follows, all from one sample in a study of memory CD4+ T cells and cytomegalovirus serostatus. Generated by immunoSEQ multiplex PCR, the TCRdb table keeps only in-frame clones and is missing some. The table includes approximately 74,000 clones, roughly three quarters detected once. Sequenced: memory CD4+ T cells from blood. The source is an adult in good health and CMV-seropositive. Both conserved end residues are part of each CDR3. The D gene is left open where the match is weak. Rows give clone size only sometimes, using once, few, many, or a class for an expanded clone.

TRBV10-3	TRBD1	15	TRBJ2-3	-	TGTGCCATCAGTGAGGGCAGGGGGCTGGGAGATACGCAGTATTTT	CAISEGRGLGDTQYF
TRBV28	-	16	TRBJ1-5	-	TGTGCCAGCAGTTTTGGGGTACAAGGGATCAATCAGCCCCAGCATTTT	CASSFGVQGINQPQHF
TRBV9	-	15	TRBJ1-2	-	TGTGCCAGCAGCGTCGGCGGGGGGGAGAGCTATGGCTACACCTTC	CASSVGGGESYGYTF
TRBV30	TRBD2	15	TRBJ2-7	-	TGTGCCTGCCGGGGAGTAGCGGGAGGGTCGGGCGAGCAGTACTTC	CACRGVAGGSGEQYF
TRBV4-2	TRBD2	17	TRBJ2-2	-	TGTGCCAGCAGCCAAGATTTCCGGGGGGTGAACACCGGGGAGCTGTTTTTT	CASSQDFRGVNTGELFF
TRBV11-2	-	14	TRBJ2-1	-	TGTGCCAGCAGCTTAGTCCGGCGACACAATGAGCAGTTCTTC	CASSLVRRHNEQFF
TRBV5-1	TRBD2	16	TRBJ2-7	-	TGCGCCAGCAGCTTGGCGCGGACTAGCGGCGCCTACGAGCAGTACTTC	CASSLARTSGAYEQYF
TRBV11-2	-	15	TRBJ2-3	-	TGTGCCAGCAGCGACATTTCAGCGCCCACAGATACGCAGTATTTT	CASSDISAPTDTQYF
TRBV27	TRBD2	12	TRBJ2-5	few	TGTGCCGTGACTAGCGGGGGCGGGACCCAGTACTTC	CAVTSGGGTQYF
TRBV19	TRBD1	15	TRBJ2-4	once	TGTGCCAGTAGAAGGGACAGGGGGCATGGAAACATTCAGTACTTC	CASRRDRGHGNIQYF
TRBV2	-	15	TRBJ1-4	-	TGTGCCAGCAGTGCCCCCGGGACATTAACAGAAAAACTGTTTTTT	CASSAPGTLTEKLFF
TRBV7-9	TRBD1	19	TRBJ2-2	-	TGTGCCAGCAGCTTAGCGCCCCTCCTCCGGGACAGTTACACCGGGGAGCTGTTTTTT	CASSLAPLLRDSYTGELFF
TRBV21-1	-	17	TRBJ2-1	-	TGTGCCAGCAGCAATGCCACCGGGACTAGCGGGAGTCAGCAGCAGTTCTTC	CASSNATGTSGSQQQFF
TRBV27	-	15	TRBJ2-6	-	TGTGCCAGCAGGTCATTGGAGCCCGGGGCCAACGTCCTGACTTTC	CASRSLEPGANVLTF
TRBV11-2	TRBD2	15	TRBJ2-5	-	TGTGCCAGCAGCTTAGACGGGACTAGGTCCGAGACCCAGTACTTC	CASSLDGTRSETQYF
TRBV5-8	-	11	TRBJ2-7	-	TGTGCCAGCTCCCTGGGCTACGAGCAGTACTTC	CASSLGYEQYF
TRBV28	TRBD1	14	TRBJ1-1	-	TGTGCCAGCAGTTTAAACAGGGGGACGTCTGAAGCTTTCTTT	CASSLNRGTSEAFF
TRBV11-2	-	13	TRBJ2-1	-	TGTGCCAGCAGCTTAGACAGGGGTGATGAGCAGTTCTTC	CASSLDRGDEQFF
TRBV29-1	-	14	TRBJ1-1	-	TGCAGCGTTGAAGGGGGGGTCGGGAACACTGAAGCTTTCTTT	CSVEGGVGNTEAFF
TRBV5-4	-	13	TRBJ2-5	-	TGTGCCAGCAGCCAGGAACCGGCGGAGACCCAGTACTTC	CASSQEPAETQYF
TRBV7-9	-	13	TRBJ1-2	-	TGTGCCAGCGGGCTCGGGGGGTTCTATGGCTACACCTTC	CASGLGGFYGYTF
TRBV28	TRBD1	18	TRBJ2-7	once	TGTGCCAGCAGTTTATACAGGGGGACCCGCCCGGACCCCTACGAGCAGTACTTC	CASSLYRGTRPDPYEQYF
TRBV9	-	16	TRBJ2-1	-	TGTGCCAGCAGCGGGATGGGGTACGGGGAGTACAATGAGCAGTTCTTC	CASSGMGYGEYNEQFF
TRBV7-6	-	13	TRBJ2-6	-	TGTGCCAGCAGCTCCGACACCTTCGACGTCCTGACTTTC	CASSSDTFDVLTF
TRBV5-1	-	15	TRBJ1-2	-	TGCGCCAGCAGCCTAAACCGGGGGAATAACTATGGCTACACCTTC	CASSLNRGNNYGYTF
TRBV28	TRBD2	15	TRBJ2-7	once	TGTGCCAGCAGACCCGGGGTAGCGGGGACCTACGAGCAGTACTTC	CASRPGVAGTYEQYF
TRBV19	-	14	TRBJ1-3	-	TGTGCCAGTAGTAGGTCGAAGAGGGGGGACACCATATATTTT	CASSRSKRGDTIYF
TRBV4-2	TRBD2	17	TRBJ2-2	-	TGTGCCAGCAGCCACGTTAGGACTAGCGGGGGGGCCGGGGAGCTGTTTTTT	CASSHVRTSGGAGELFF
TRBV5-1	TRBD1	15	TRBJ2-7	once	TGCGCCAGCAGCTCACAGGGGACCGCCTCCTACGAGCAGTACTTC	CASSSQGTASYEQYF
TRBV30	TRBD1	13	TRBJ1-5	few	TGTGCCTGGAGCCTAAGACAGGGTCAGCCCCAGCATTTT	CAWSLRQGQPQHF
TRBV28	-	16	TRBJ2-7	few	TGTGCCAGCAGACCGGGACAAGGCCTTCTTTCCTACGAGCAGTACTTC	CASRPGQGLLSYEQYF
TRBV6-6	-	14	TRBJ1-2	-	TGTGCCAGCAGTCTGACAGGTCGTCCTGGGGGCTACACCTTC	CASSLTGRPGGYTF
TRBV10-3	TRBD1	16	TRBJ2-2	-	TGTGCCATCAGTGACGCGACAGGGGGGGACACCGGGGAGCTGTTTTTT	CAISDATGGDTGELFF
TRBV9	TRBD2	15	TRBJ2-3	-	TGTGCCAGCAGCGTAGGCCCTAGCGGGATGGATACGCAGTATTTT	CASSVGPSGMDTQYF
TRBV11-3	-	17	TRBJ1-2	-	TGTGCCAGCAGCTTACTATCTAAGTCGGAGCAGTGCTATGGCTACACCTTC	CASSLLSKSEQCYGYTF
TRBV6-5	-	13	TRBJ2-6	-	TGTGCCAGCAGTCTCAATGGGGCCAACGTCCTGACTTTC	CASSLNGANVLTF
TRBV19	-	15	TRBJ2-2	-	TGTGCCAGTAGTATTCGGCAGGGGAACACCGGGGAGCTGTTTTTT	CASSIRQGNTGELFF
TRBV5-6	-	16	TRBJ2-7	-	TGTGCCAGCAGCTTCCATAGTCGATACCAAGGACTCGAGCAGTACTTC	CASSFHSRYQGLEQYF
TRBV28	-	13	TRBJ1-1	-	TGTGCCACCCATACCGGATTTAACACTGAAGCTTTCTTT	CATHTGFNTEAFF
TRBV29-1	TRBD2	16	TRBJ2-1	-	TGCAGCGTTGTACTGAGCGGGAGGGCCCCCTACAATGAGCAGTTCTTC	CSVVLSGRAPYNEQFF
TRBV19	-	13	TRBJ1-6	-	TGTGCCAGTAAGGAGACCTTTAATTCACCCCTCCACTTT	CASKETFNSPLHF
TRBV5-5	TRBD1	14	TRBJ1-2	-	TGTGCCAGCAGCTCCGGGACAGGCGTCTATGGCTACACCTTC	CASSSGTGVYGYTF
TRBV2	-	11	TRBJ2-3	few	TGTGCCAGCAGTCCCCGCTCTCAGCAGTATTTT	CASSPRSQQYF
TRBV5-4	-	14	TRBJ1-1	-	TGCGCCAGCAGCCAATCATGGCAAAACACTGAAGCTTTCTTT	CASSQSWQNTEAFF
TRBV10-3	-	13	TRBJ1-5	few	TGTGCCATCAGTGAGTCTGGGGGAGGGGCCTGGCATTTT	CAISESGGGAWHF
TRBV18	-	13	TRBJ2-1	-	TGTGCCAGCTCACCGACCCCAGAGCTTGAGCAGTTCTTC	CASSPTPELEQFF
TRBV11-2	TRBD2	15	TRBJ2-5	-	TGTGCCAGCAGGAACGTGCGGGGGAAGCAAGAGACCCAGTACTTC	CASRNVRGKQETQYF
TRBV6-1	-	14	TRBJ1-5	-	TGTGCCAGCAGTGAAGCTTCAGGGCATCAGCCCCAGCATTTT	CASSEASGHQPQHF
TRBV21-1	-	16	TRBJ1-5	-	TGTGCCAGCAGGAATAGACGGGACAGACGTTATCAGCCCCAGCATTTT	CASRNRRDRRYQPQHF
TRBV6-5	-	15	TRBJ1-5	-	TGTGCCAGCAGGCTCGGGACTTGGAGCAATCAGCCCCAGCATTTT	CASRLGTWSNQPQHF
TRBV10-2	TRBD2	14	TRBJ2-2	-	TGCGCAGTAAGGACTAGCGGGGGGCACGGGGAGCTGTTTTTT	CAVRTSGGHGELFF
TRBV5-6	-	13	TRBJ2-3	-	TGTGCCAGCAGCTTACTAGCTCTGGATACGCAGTATTTT	CASSLLALDTQYF
TRBV28	TRBD1	17	TRBJ1-3	-	TGTGCCAGCAGAAAACCAGGGACAGGGGTTTCTGGAAACACCATATATTTT	CASRKPGTGVSGNTIYF
TRBV10-3	-	14	TRBJ2-2	-	TGTGCCATAAAAGGGTCCTCGAACACCGGGGAGCTGTTTTTT	CAIKGSSNTGELFF
TRBV6-5	TRBD2	15	TRBJ2-5	-	TGTGCCAGCAGTTACTCACTAGCGGATGAAGAGACCCAGTACTTC	CASSYSLADEETQYF